This T cell receptor beta chain was obtained from a study of blood T cell repertoires in COVID-19. Generated by immunoSEQ multiplex PCR, the TCRdb table keeps only in-frame clones and is missing some. The sample records around 90,000 clones, approximately 92% being singletons. The CDR3 runs 15 residues. J lost 5 bases, V lost 3 bases, and 6 bases had no gene match. Looked up from germline, CDR1 is KGHDR and CDR2 is SFDVKD. The clonotype was recovered from a woman aged 55-75 years with active COVID-19. V gene TRBV24-1 combines with J gene TRBJ2-3, with 8 bases fitting TRBD1. Sequenced sample: peripheral blood. The CDR3 DNA reads as TGTGCCACCAGTGATCCCGGGACAGGCAGAGATACGCAGTATTTT. It translates to CATSDPGTGRDTQYF.